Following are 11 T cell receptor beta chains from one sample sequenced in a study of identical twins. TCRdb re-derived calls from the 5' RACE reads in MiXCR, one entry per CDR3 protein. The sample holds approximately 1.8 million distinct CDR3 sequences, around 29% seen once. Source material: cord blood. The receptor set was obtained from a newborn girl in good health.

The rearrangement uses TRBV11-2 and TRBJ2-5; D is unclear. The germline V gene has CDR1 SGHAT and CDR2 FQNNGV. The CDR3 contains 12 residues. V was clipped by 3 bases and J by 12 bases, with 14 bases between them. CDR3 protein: CASSFLTAEEYF. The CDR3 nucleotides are TGTGCCAGCAGCTTTTTGACTGCGGAAGAGTACTTC.

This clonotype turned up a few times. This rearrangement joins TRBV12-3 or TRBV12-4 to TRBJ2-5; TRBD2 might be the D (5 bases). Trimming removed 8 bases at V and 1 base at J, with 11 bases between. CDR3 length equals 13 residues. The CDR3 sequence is CASRSGPQETQYF. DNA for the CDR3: TGTGCCAGCCGCAGCGGCCCCCAAGAGACCCAGTACTTC.

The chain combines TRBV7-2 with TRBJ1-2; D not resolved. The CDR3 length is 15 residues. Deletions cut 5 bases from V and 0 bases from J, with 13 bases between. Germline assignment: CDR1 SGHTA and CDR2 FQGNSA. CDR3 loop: CASSPRLRANYGYTF. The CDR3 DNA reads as TGTGCCAGCAGCCCAAGACTGAGAGCTAACTATGGCTACACCTTC.

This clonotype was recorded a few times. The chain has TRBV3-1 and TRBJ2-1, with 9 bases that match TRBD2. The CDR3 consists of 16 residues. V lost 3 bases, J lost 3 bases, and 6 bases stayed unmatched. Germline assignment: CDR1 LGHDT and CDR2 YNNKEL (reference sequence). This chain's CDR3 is CASSQPGLASYNEQFF. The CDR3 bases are TGTGCCAGCAGCCAGCCCGGACTAGCGAGCTACAATGAGCAGTTCTTC.

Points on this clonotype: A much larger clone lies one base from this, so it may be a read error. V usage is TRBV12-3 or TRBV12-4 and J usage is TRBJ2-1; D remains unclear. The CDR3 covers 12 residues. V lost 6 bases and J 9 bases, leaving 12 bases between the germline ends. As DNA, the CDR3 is TGTGCCAGCAGCATTACGCTCGGTGAGCAGTTCTTC. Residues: CASSITLGEQFF.

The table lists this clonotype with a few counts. For the CDR3, the DNA is TGTGCCAGCAGTTACTCGACAAACTCCTACGAGCAGTACTTC. As protein: CASSYSTNSYEQYF. V is TRBV6-5 and J is TRBJ2-7, with D unclear. This CDR3 has 14 amino acids. Germline CDR1 MNHEY, CDR2 SVGAGI. Trimming removed 0 bases from V and 0 bases from J, with 6 bases in between.

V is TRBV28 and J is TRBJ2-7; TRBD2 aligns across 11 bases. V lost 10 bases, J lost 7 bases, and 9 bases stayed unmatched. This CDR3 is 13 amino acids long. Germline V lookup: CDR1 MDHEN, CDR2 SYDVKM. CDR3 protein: CAIDGTSGNEQYF. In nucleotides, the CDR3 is TGTGCCATCGATGGGACTAGCGGCAATGAGCAGTACTTC.

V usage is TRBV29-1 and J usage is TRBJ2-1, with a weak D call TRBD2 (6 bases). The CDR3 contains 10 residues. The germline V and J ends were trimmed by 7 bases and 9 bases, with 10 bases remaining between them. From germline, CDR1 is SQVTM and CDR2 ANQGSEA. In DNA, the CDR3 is TGCAGCGGCGGGATTCGTGAGCAGTTCTTC. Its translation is CSGGIREQFF.

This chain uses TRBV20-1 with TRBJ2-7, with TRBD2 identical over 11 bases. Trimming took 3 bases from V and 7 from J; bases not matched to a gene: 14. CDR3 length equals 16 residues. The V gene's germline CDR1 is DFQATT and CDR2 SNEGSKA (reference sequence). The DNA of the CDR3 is TGCAGTGCTAGGCACTCTAGCGGGGGGTTGTACAATGAGCAGTACTTC. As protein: CSARHSSGGLYNEQYF.

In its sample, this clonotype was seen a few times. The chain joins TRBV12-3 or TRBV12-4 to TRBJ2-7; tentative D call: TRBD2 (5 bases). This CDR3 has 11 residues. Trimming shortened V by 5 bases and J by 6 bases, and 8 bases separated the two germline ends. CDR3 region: CASSPGTEQYF. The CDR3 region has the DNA TGTGCCAGCAGTCCGGGAACCGAGCAGTACTTC.

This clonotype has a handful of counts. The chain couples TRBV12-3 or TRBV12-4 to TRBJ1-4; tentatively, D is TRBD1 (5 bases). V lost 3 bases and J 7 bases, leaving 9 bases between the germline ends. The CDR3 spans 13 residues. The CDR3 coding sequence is TGTGCCAGCAGTTTCCGACAGACTGAAAAACTGTTTTTT. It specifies CASSFRQTEKLFF.